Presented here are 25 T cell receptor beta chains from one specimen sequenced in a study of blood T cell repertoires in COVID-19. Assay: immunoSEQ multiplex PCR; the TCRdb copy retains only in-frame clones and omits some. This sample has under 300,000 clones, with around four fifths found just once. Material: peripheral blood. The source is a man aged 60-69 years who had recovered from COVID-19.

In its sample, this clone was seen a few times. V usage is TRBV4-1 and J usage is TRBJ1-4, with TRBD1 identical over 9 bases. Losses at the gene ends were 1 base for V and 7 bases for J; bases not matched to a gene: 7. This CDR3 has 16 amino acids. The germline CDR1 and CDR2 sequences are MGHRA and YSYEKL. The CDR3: CASSQAQVGQGEKLFF. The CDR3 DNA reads TGCGCCAGCAGCCAAGCTCAAGTGGGACAGGGTGAAAAACTGTTTTTT.

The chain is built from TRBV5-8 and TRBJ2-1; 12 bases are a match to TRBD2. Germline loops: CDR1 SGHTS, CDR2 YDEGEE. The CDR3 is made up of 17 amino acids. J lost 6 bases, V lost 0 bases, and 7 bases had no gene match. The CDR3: CASSLARLAGVLNEQFF. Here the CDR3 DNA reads TGTGCCAGCAGCTTGGCCCGACTAGCGGGAGTTCTCAATGAGCAGTTCTTC.

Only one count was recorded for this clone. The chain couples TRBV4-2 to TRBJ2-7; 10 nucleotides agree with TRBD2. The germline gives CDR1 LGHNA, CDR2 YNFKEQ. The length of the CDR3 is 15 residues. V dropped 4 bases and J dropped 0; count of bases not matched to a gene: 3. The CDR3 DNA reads TGTGCCAGCAGCCGCGGGACTAGCGACTCCTACGAGCAGTACTTC. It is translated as CASSRGTSDSYEQYF.

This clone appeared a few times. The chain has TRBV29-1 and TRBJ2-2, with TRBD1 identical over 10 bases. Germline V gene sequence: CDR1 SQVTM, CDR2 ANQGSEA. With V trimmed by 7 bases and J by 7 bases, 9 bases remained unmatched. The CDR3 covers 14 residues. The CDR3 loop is CSATTGGGVGELFF. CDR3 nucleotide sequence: TGCAGCGCAACGACAGGGGGCGGGGTCGGGGAGCTGTTTTTT.

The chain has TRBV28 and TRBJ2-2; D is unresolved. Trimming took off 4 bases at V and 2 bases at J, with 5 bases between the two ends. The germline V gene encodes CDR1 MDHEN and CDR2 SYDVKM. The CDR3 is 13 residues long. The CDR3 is CASSSHNTGELFF. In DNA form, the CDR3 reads TGTGCCAGCAGTTCACACAACACCGGGGAGCTGTTTTTT. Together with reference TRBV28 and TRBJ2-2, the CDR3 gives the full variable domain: DVKVTQSSRYLVKRTGEKVFLECVQDMDHENMFWYRQDPGLGLRLIYFSYDVKMKEKGDIPEGYSVSREKKERFSLILESASTNQTSMYLCASSSHNTGELFFGEGSRLTVL.

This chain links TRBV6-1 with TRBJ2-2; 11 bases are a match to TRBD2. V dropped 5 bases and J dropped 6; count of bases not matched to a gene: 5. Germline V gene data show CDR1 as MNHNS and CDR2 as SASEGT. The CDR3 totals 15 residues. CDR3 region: CASSSGTSGAGELFF. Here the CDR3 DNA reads TGTGCCAGCAGTTCCGGGACTAGCGGTGCCGGGGAGCTGTTTTTT.

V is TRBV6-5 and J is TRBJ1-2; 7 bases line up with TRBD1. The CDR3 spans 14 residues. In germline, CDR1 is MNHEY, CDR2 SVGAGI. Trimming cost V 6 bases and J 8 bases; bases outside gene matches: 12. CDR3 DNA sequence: TGTGCCAGCAGGGCACCAGGGGGAAGTGGAGGCTACACCTTC. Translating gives CASRAPGGSGGYTF.

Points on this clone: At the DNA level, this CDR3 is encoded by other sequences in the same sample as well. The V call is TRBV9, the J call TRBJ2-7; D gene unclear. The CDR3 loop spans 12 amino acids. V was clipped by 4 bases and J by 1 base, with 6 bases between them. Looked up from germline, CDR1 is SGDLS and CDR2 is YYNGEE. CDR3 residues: CASSPPSYEQYF. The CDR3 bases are TGTGCCAGCAGCCCCCCATCCTACGAGCAGTACTTC. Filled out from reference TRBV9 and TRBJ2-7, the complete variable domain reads DSGVTQTPKHLITATGQRVTLRCSPRSGDLSVYWYQQSLDQGLQFLIQYYNGEERAKGNILERFSAQQFPDLHSELNLSSLELGDSALYFCASSPPSYEQYFGPGTRLTVT.

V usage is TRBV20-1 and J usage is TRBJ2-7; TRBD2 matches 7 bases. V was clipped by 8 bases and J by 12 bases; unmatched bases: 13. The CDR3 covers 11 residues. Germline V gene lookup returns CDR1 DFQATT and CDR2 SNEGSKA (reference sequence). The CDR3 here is CSTGREDGRYF. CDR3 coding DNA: TGCAGTACCGGCCGGGAGGACGGTAGGTACTTC.

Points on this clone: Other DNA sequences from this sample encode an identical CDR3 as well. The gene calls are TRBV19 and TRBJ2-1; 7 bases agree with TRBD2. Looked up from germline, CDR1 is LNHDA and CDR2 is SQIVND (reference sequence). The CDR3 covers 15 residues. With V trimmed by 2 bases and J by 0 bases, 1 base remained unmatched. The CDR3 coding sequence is TGTGCCAGTAGTATAACGGGGGGCTCCTACAATGAGCAGTTCTTC. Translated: CASSITGGSYNEQFF.

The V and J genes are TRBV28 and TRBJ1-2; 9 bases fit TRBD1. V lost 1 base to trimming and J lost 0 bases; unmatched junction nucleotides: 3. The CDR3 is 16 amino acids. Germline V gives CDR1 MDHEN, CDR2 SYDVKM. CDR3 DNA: TGTGCCAGCAGTTTATTACAGGGGGCCGCTAACTATGGCTACACCTTC. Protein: CASSLLQGAANYGYTF.

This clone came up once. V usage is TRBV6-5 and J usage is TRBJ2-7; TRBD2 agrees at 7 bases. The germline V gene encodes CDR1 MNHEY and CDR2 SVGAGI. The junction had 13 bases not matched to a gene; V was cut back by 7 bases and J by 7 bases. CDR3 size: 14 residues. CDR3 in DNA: TGTGCCAGCACTGGACGGGGGGATCGGCGGGAGCAGTACTTC. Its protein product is CASTGRGDRREQYF.

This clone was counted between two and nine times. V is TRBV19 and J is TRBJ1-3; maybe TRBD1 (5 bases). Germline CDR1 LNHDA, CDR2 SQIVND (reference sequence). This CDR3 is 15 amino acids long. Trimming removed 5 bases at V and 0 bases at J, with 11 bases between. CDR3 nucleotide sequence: TGTGCCAGTAGTGCGCTACAGGTCTCTGGAAACACCATATATTTT. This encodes CASSALQVSGNTIYF. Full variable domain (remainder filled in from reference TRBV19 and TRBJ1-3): DGGITQSPKYLFRKEGQNVTLSCEQNLNHDAMYWYRQDPGQGLRLIYYSQIVNDFQKGDIAEGYSVSREKKESFPLTVTSAQKNPTAFYLCASSALQVSGNTIYFGEGSWLTVV.

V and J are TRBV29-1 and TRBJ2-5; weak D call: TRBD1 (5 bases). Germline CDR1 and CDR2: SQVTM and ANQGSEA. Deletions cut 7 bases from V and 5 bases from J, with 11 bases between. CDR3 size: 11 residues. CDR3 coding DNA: TGCAGCGCACGTCAGGGTGAGACCCAGTACTTC. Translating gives CSARQGETQYF. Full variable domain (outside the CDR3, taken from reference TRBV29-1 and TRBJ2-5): SAVISQKPSRDICQRGTSLTIQCQVDSQVTMMFWYRQQPGQSLTLIATANQGSEATYESGFVIDKFPISRPNLTFSTLTVSNMSPEDSSIYLCSARQGETQYFGPGTRLLVL.

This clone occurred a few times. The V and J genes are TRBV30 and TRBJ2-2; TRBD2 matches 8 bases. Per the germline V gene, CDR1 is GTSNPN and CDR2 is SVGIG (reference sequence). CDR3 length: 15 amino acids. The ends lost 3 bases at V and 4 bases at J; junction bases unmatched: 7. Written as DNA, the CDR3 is TGTGCCTGGAGGGCGACTAGCGTGGGCACCGGGGAGCTGTTTTTT. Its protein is CAWRATSVGTGELFF. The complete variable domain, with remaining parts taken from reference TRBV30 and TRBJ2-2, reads SQTIHQWPATLVQPVGSPLSLECTVEGTSNPNLYWYRQAAGRGLQLLFYSVGIGQISSEVPQNLSASRPQDRQFILSSKKLLLSDSGFYLCAWRATSVGTGELFFGEGSRLTVL.

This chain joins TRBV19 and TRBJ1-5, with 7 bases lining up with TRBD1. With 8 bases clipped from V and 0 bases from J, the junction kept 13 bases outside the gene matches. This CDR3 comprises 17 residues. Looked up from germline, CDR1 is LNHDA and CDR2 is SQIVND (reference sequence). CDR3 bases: TGTGCCAGTGCCCCGGGACAGTGGAGCTATAGCAATCAGCCCCAGCATTTT. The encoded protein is CASAPGQWSYSNQPQHF.

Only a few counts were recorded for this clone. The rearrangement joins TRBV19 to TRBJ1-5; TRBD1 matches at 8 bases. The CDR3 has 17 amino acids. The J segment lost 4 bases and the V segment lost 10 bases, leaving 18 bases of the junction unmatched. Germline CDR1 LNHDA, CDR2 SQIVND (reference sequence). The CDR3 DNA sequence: TGTGCCATATGGGGGACAGGCATCACAAAAGGTAATCAGCCCCAGCATTTT. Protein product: CAIWGTGITKGNQPQHF.

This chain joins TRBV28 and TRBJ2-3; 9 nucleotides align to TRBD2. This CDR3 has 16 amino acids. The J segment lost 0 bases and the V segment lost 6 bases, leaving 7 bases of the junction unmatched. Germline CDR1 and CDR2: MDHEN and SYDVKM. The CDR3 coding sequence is TGTGCCAGCAGCCAGGGGAGCGGGGGGAGCACAGATACGCAGTATTTT. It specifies CASSQGSGGSTDTQYF.

In nucleotides, the CDR3 is TGTGCCAGCACCGAGAACGGGCAGGGGTTGGGGCTTTCACCCCTCCACTTT. Translation: CASTENGQGLGLSPLHF. The gene calls are TRBV5-6 and TRBJ1-6; tentatively, D is TRBD1 (6 bases). The ends were cut back, 6 bases at V and 9 bases at J, with 25 bases in the middle. The CDR3 length is 17 residues. CDR1 is SGHDT, CDR2 YYEEEE, per germline.

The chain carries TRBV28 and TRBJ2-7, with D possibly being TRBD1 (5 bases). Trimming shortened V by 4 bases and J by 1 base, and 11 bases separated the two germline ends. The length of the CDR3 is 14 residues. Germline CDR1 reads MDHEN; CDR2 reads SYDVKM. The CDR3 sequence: CASSSIPGSYEQYF. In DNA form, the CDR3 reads TGTGCCAGCAGTTCCATCCCAGGGTCCTACGAGCAGTACTTC.

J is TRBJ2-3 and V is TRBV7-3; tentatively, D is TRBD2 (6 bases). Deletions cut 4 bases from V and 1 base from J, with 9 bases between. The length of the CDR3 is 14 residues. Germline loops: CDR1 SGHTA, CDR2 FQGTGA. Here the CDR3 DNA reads TGTGCCAGCAGCTCAGGGACTGGCACAGATACGCAGTATTTT. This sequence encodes CASSSGTGTDTQYF. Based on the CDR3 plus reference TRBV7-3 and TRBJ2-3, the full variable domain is GAGVSQTPSNKVTEKGKYVELRCDPISGHTALYWYRQSLGQGPEFLIYFQGTGAADDSGLPNDRFFAVRPEGSVSTLKIQRTERGDSAVYLCASSSGTGTDTQYFGPGTRLTVL.

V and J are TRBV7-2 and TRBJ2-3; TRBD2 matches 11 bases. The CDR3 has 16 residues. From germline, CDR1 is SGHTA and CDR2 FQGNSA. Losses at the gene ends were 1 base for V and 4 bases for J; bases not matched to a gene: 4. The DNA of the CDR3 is TGTGCCAGCAGCTTAGGTCTAGCGGGGGGTCCAGATACGCAGTATTTT. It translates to CASSLGLAGGPDTQYF.

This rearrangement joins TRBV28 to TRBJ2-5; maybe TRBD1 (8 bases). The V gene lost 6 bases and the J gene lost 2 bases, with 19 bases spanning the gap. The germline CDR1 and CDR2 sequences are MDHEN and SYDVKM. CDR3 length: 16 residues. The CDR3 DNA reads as TGTGCCAGCAGGATAAACAGGGGGGGTTTACAAGAGACCCAGTACTTC. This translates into CASRINRGGLQETQYF. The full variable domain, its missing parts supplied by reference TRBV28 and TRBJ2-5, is DVKVTQSSRYLVKRTGEKVFLECVQDMDHENMFWYRQDPGLGLRLIYFSYDVKMKEKGDIPEGYSVSREKKERFSLILESASTNQTSMYLCASRINRGGLQETQYFGPGTRLLVL.

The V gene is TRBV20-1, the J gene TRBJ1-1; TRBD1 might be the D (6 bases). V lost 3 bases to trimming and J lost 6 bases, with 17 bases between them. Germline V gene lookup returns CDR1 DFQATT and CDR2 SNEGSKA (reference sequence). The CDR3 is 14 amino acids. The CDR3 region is CSASFAGGPPEAFF. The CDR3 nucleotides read TGCAGTGCTAGTTTCGCGGGGGGGCCCCCTGAAGCTTTCTTT.

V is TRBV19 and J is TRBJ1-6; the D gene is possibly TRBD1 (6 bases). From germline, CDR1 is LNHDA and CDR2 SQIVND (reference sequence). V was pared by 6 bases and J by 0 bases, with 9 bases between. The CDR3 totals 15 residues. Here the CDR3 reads CASRDRSSYNSPLHF. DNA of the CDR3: TGTGCCAGTAGAGACAGGAGCTCCTATAATTCACCCCTCCACTTT.